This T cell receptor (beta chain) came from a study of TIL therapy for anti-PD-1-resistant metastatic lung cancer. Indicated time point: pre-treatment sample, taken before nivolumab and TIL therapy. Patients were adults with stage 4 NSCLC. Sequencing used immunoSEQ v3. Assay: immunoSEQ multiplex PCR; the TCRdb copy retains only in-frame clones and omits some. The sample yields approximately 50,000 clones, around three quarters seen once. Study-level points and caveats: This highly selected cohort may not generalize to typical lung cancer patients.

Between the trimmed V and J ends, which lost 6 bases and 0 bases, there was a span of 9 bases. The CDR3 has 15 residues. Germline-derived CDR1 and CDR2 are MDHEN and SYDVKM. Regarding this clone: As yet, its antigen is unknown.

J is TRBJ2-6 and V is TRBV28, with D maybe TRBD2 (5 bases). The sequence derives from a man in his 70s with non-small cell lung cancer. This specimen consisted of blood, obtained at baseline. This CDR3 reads CASSPGSSGANVLTF. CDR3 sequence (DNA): TGTGCCAGCAGCCCTGGGAGCTCTGGGGCCAACGTCCTGACTTTC.